This T cell receptor (beta chain) comes out of a study of identical twins. Trimming took 11 bases from V and 2 from J; bases not matched to a gene: 11. There are 14 residues in the CDR3. CDR1 and CDR2 from the germline V gene are SNHLY and FYNNEI. TCRdb analysed the 5' RACE reads with MiXCR anew, one entry per CDR3 protein. The data contain 1.5 million to 2 million distinct CDR3 sequences, about 32% of them singletons. Overall study findings and caveats: Twin sharing of out-of-frame TCR alpha was underestimated by models in monozygotic pairs. Cord blood's abundant beta clonotypes had fewer insertions, unlike memory repertoires.

Details on this clonotype: What it binds is unknown.

Every donor was a healthy Caucasian. This receptor was taken from a newborn girl in good health. Sequencing was performed on cord blood. The chain employs TRBV2 and TRBJ1-2; TRBD1 agrees at 7 bases. This CDR3 is CAAVDPGQNYGYTF. The CDR3 DNA sequence: TGTGCCGCGGTAGACCCGGGACAGAACTATGGCTACACCTTC.